A single sample is the source of the 23 T cell receptor beta chains below, sequenced in a study of CD8 T cells in Susac syndrome. Random-hexamer reverse transcription was applied to roughly 0.5 to 1 ug RNA. A single record per CDR3 protein comes from TCRdb applying MiXCR to the immunoSEQ multiplex PCR reads. The data contain around 200,000 distinct CDR3 sequences, about 94% of them singletons. Sequenced material: CD8+ T cells from PBMCs. All receptors derive from a human donor with multiple sclerosis.

J is TRBJ2-3 and V is TRBV3-1; 13 nucleotides agree with TRBD2. The V gene end was trimmed by 3 bases and the J gene end by 6 bases; junction bases not matched to a gene: 3. CDR1 and CDR2 from the germline V gene are LGHDT and YNNKEL (reference sequence). The CDR3 loop spans 15 amino acids. The CDR3 sequence: CASSHVTSGRDTQYF. DNA for the CDR3: TGTGCCAGCAGCCACGTGACTAGCGGGAGGGATACGCAGTATTTT.

V gene TRBV19 combines with J gene TRBJ1-5; D is perhaps TRBD1 (5 bases). Germline CDR1 is LNHDA and CDR2 is SQIVND (reference sequence). V dropped 7 bases and J dropped 5 bases, with 6 bases sitting between them. This CDR3 has 11 amino acids. DNA of the CDR3: TGTGCCAGTAAAGGGGATCAGCCCCAGCATTTT. It translates to CASKGDQPQHF.

This chain uses TRBV2 with TRBJ2-3, with D tentatively TRBD2 (5 bases). This CDR3 contains 15 residues. The germline CDR1 and CDR2 sequences are SNHLY and FYNNEI. Trimming removed 4 bases from V and 0 bases from J, with 11 bases in between. CDR3 sequence reads: CASSGRHASTDTQYF. As DNA, the CDR3 is TGTGCCAGCAGTGGGAGGCACGCTAGCACAGATACGCAGTATTTT.

The chain combines TRBV7-9 with TRBJ2-7, with D uncertain. V dropped 5 bases and J dropped 0 bases, with 8 bases sitting between them. The CDR3 spans 13 residues. The germline V gene encodes CDR1 SEHNR and CDR2 FQNEAQ (reference sequence). Written as DNA, the CDR3 is TGTGCCAGCAGCCCCTCCGACTCCTACGAGCAGTACTTC. It encodes CASSPSDSYEQYF.

The rearrangement joins TRBV29-1 to TRBJ1-1; D is uncertain. The ends were cut back, 7 bases at V and 4 bases at J, with 10 bases in the middle. Germline V gene data show CDR1 as SQVTM and CDR2 as ANQGSEA. This CDR3 contains 11 residues. The CDR3 reads CSGGRGTEAFF. The CDR3 DNA reads as TGCAGCGGTGGCCGGGGCACTGAAGCTTTCTTT.

The CDR3, as DNA: TGCAGTGCCCTAGCCCCGCAGATTGCAGAGACCCAGTACTTC. Protein: CSALAPQIAETQYF. The rearrangement uses TRBV20-1 and TRBJ2-5; the D gene is possibly TRBD2 (5 bases). The V and J ends lost 6 bases and 4 bases respectively, with 18 bases between them. The V gene's germline CDR1 is DFQATT and CDR2 SNEGSKA (reference sequence). The CDR3 runs 14 residues.

The chain links TRBV13 to TRBJ1-5, with D possibly matching TRBD1 (5 bases). Trimming left V 0 bases short and J 1 base short, with 10 bases between. The CDR3 contains 16 residues. In germline, CDR1 is PRHDT, CDR2 FYEKMQ (reference sequence). CDR3 nucleotide sequence: TGTGCCAGCAGCTTAGGCGGGGGAGCGAGCAATCAGCCCCAGCATTTT. Protein product: CASSLGGGASNQPQHF.

The V gene is TRBV4-3, the J gene TRBJ2-5; the D gene is possibly TRBD1 (6 bases). The V gene's germline CDR1 is LGHNA and CDR2 YSLEER. The ends were cut back, 0 bases at V and 8 bases at J, with 10 bases in the middle. The length of the CDR3 is 13 residues. The CDR3 here is CASSQDSQGTQYF. In DNA form, the CDR3 reads TGCGCCAGCAGCCAAGATTCACAGGGCACCCAGTACTTC.

The chain combines TRBV5-1 with TRBJ2-3; TRBD1 aligns across 7 bases. Germline V CDR1 and CDR2: SGHRS, YFSETQ. Unmatched junction bases numbered 12, after V lost 4 bases and J lost 4 bases. The CDR3 is 16 residues long. As DNA, the CDR3 is TGCGCCAGCAGCGAATCCAATAGGGGGCCACCAGATACGCAGTATTTT. This gives the protein CASSESNRGPPDTQYF.

For this clonotype: Sequence at one end of the junction differs from germline and may be a read error. The genes are TRBV15 and TRBJ2-2, with TRBD1 matching 7 bases. The CDR3 is made up of 16 amino acids. Germline assignment: CDR1 LNHNV and CDR2 YYDKDF (reference sequence). This CDR3 reads CATSRELTGNPGELFF. CDR3 bases: TGTGCCACCAGCAGGGAGTTGACAGGGAACCCCGGGGAGCTGTTTTTT.

The chain employs TRBV13 and TRBJ2-3; 10 bases are shared with TRBD2. Germline lookup yields CDR1 PRHDT and CDR2 FYEKMQ (reference sequence). The trim removed 4 bases at V and 2 bases at J, leaving 6 bases unmatched. CDR3 size: 16 residues. In DNA form, the CDR3 reads TGTGCCAGCAGCTCGGAGGGACTAGCGAACACAGATACGCAGTATTTT. Protein: CASSSEGLANTDTQYF.

The gene calls are TRBV12-3 or TRBV12-4 and TRBJ2-7, with 7 bases that match TRBD2. Trimming took 3 bases from V and 7 from J; bases not matched to a gene: 15. The CDR3 consists of 16 residues. The DNA for the CDR3 is TGTGCCAGCAGTTTTTTGCGCGGGGGACCCATGAGGGAGCAGTACTTC. This codes for CASSFLRGGPMREQYF.

This sequence joins TRBV4-1 and TRBJ2-5; 7 nucleotides align to TRBD1. CDR1 and CDR2 (germline): MGHRA, YSYEKL. The trim removed 3 bases at V and 3 bases at J, leaving 4 bases unmatched. This CDR3 is built from 14 residues. CDR3 sequence: CASSQRTGEETQYF. CDR3 in DNA: TGCGCCAGCAGCCAGCGGACAGGTGAAGAGACCCAGTACTTC.

The genes are TRBV5-6 and TRBJ1-2; no definite D call. Germline loops: CDR1 SGHDT, CDR2 YYEEEE. V was pared by 4 bases and J by 3 bases, with 10 bases between. The CDR3 is 13 residues long. The chain's CDR3 is CASSLGVYYGYTF. The CDR3 nucleotides read TGTGCCAGCAGCCTAGGAGTCTACTATGGCTACACCTTC.

The V and J genes are TRBV6-5 and TRBJ2-5; D is tentatively TRBD1 or TRBD2 (5 bases each). CDR1 is MNHEY and CDR2 is SVGAGI in the germline V gene. Trimming removed 2 bases at V and 5 bases at J, with 12 bases between. CDR3 length: 14 amino acids. This CDR3 is CASSYVRGLETQYF. The CDR3 nucleotides are TGTGCCAGCAGTTACGTGAGGGGTTTGGAGACCCAGTACTTC.

The chain carries TRBV20-1 and TRBJ1-2; D not resolved. The CDR3 sequence is 14 residues long. CDR1 is DFQATT and CDR2 is SNEGSKA in the germline V gene (reference sequence). The V end was cut by 3 bases, the J end by 6 bases, with 17 bases between. CDR3 region: CSASPLLAVDGYTF. DNA of the CDR3: TGCAGTGCTAGTCCCCTTTTGGCCGTCGATGGCTACACCTTC.

The V call is TRBV3-1, the J call TRBJ2-7; D call uncertain. Trimming removed 1 base at V and 3 bases at J, with 7 bases between. The CDR3 contains 13 residues. CDR1 is LGHDT and CDR2 is YNNKEL in the germline V gene (reference sequence). Written as DNA, the CDR3 is TGTGCCAGCAGCCAAGCCCTCCGCTACGAGCAGTACTTC. Encoded protein: CASSQALRYEQYF.

In this sample, this clonotype turned up a few times. This chain links TRBV29-1 with TRBJ2-7; perhaps TRBD1 as D (5 bases). The CDR3 spans 13 residues. CDR1 is SQVTM, CDR2 ANQGSEA, per germline. Deletions cut 4 bases from V and 3 bases from J, with 13 bases between. The CDR3: CSVVEDDSYEQYF. The DNA of the CDR3 is TGCAGCGTTGTGGAAGACGACAGCTACGAGCAGTACTTC.

V usage is TRBV6-1 and J usage is TRBJ2-1, with D maybe TRBD1 (6 bases). V lost 6 bases to trimming and J lost 4 bases, with 22 bases between them. Germline assignment: CDR1 MNHNS and CDR2 SASEGT. CDR3 length: 17 residues. The CDR3 sequence: CASREFTGTLLYNEQFF. CDR3 bases: TGTGCCAGCAGAGAGTTCACAGGGACATTGCTTTACAATGAGCAGTTCTTC.

Written as DNA, the CDR3 is TGTGCCAGCAGCTCCGTCTCCCCGGGACAGGGGGACCGGGTGTACTTC. It codes for CASSSVSPGQGDRVYF. The chain employs TRBV7-9 and TRBJ2-7; 11 bases align to TRBD1. Germline-derived CDR1 and CDR2 are SEHNR and FQNEAQ (reference sequence). Trimming cost V 4 bases and J 12 bases; bases outside gene matches: 17. There are 16 residues in the CDR3.

The rearrangement links TRBV7-9 to TRBJ2-7; the D gene is possibly TRBD1 (5 bases). Germline CDR1 and CDR2: SEHNR and FQNEAQ (reference sequence). V was trimmed by 7 bases and J by 3 bases, leaving 13 bases between them. The CDR3 contains 13 residues. The CDR3 region has the DNA TGTGCCAGCAAGGGGATGTCGGGCTACGAGCAGTACTTC. Amino acids: CASKGMSGYEQYF.

The V call is TRBV7-8, the J call TRBJ2-7, with 7 bases fitting TRBD2. CDR1 and CDR2 from the germline V gene are SGHVS and FQNEAQ. The CDR3 sequence is 14 residues long. V dropped 2 bases and J dropped 5; count of bases not matched to a gene: 6. The CDR3 DNA reads as TGTGCCAGCAGCTTATATGGCCTAGCGGACGAGCAGTACTTC. Translation gives CASSLYGLADEQYF. The full variable domain, completed using reference TRBV7-8 and TRBJ2-7, is GAGVSQSPRYKVAKRGQDVALRCDPISGHVSLFWYQQALGQGPEFLTYFQNEAQLDKSGLPSDRFFAERPEGSVSTLKIQRTQQEDSAVYLCASSLYGLADEQYFGPGTRLTVT.

This clonotype was picked up a small number of times. The V gene is TRBV13, the J gene TRBJ1-2, with D unclear. Per the germline V gene, CDR1 is PRHDT and CDR2 is FYEKMQ (reference sequence). The CDR3 extends over 14 amino acids. Trimming stripped 3 bases from V and 0 bases from J, with 8 bases between. This CDR3 reads CASSLGRTNYGYTF. The CDR3 coding sequence is TGTGCCAGCAGCTTGGGTAGAACTAACTATGGCTACACCTTC. Drawing the rest from reference TRBV13 and TRBJ1-2, the complete variable domain is AAGVIQSPRHLIKEKRETATLKCYPIPRHDTVYWYQQGPGQDPQFLISFYEKMQSDKGSIPDRFSAQQFSDYHSELNMSSLELGDSALYFCASSLGRTNYGYTFGSGTRLTVV.